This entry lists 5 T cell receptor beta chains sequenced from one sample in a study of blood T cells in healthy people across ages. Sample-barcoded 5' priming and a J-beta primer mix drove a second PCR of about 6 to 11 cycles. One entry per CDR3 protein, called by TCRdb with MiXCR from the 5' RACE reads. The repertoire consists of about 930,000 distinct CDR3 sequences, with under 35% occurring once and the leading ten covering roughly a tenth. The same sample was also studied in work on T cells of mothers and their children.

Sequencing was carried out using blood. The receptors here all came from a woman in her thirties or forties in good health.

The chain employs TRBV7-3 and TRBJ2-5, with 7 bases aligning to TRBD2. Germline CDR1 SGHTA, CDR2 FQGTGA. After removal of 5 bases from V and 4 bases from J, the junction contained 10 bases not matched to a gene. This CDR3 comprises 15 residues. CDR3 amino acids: CASSLRRGSRETQYF. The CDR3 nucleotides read TGTGCCAGCAGCCTCAGGCGGGGGAGCCGAGAGACCCAGTACTTC.

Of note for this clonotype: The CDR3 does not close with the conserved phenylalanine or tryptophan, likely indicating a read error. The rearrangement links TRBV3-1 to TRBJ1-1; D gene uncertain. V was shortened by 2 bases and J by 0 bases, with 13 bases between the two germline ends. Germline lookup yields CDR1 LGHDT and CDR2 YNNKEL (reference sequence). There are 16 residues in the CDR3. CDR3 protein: CASSQTGGSMNTEAFL. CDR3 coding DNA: TGTGCCAGCAGCCAAACGGGCGGTTCGATGAACACTGAAGCTTTCTTG.

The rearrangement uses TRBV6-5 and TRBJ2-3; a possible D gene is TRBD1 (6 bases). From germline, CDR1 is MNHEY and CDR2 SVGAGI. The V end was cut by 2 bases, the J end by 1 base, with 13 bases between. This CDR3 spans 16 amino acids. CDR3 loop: CASSYVVTGGTDTQYF. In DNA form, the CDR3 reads TGTGCCAGCAGTTACGTAGTGACAGGAGGCACAGATACGCAGTATTTT.

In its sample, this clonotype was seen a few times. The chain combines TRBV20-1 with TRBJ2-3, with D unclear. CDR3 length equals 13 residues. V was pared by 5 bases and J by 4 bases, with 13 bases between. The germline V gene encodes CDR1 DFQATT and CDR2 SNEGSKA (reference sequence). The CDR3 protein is CSAPRGTSDTQYF. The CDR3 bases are TGCAGTGCTCCCCGTGGTACGTCAGATACGCAGTATTTT.

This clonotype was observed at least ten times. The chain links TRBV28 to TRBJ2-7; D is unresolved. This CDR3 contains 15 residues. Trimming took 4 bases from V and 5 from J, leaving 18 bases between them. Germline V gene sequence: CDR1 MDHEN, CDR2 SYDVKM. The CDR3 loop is CASSSAVAALDEQYF. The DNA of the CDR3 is TGTGCCAGCAGTTCTGCGGTGGCGGCATTGGACGAGCAGTACTTC.